This entry describes one T cell receptor (beta chain). The antigen remains unidentified. With 4 bases removed from V and 6 bases from J, the gap between germline ends came to 16 bases. Germline CDR1 SGHKS, CDR2 YYEKEE (reference sequence). The CDR3 runs 14 residues. The entry originates in a study of cytomegalovirus exposure and HLA in healthy donors. Whole-study results and caveats: As a later analysis showed, several of the most significant clusters appeared to be linked to common viral pathogens. The authors listed around 150 TCR beta chains as cytomegalovirus-associated.

Donors in the study were healthy people who gave bone marrow. The donors, nominally healthy at sampling, likely had unrecorded immune exposures. Vbeta (60) and Jbeta (13) primers were used in the PCR. Only in-frame clones appear in the TCRdb table, and some are missing; sequencing was by immunoSEQ multiplex PCR. The sample lists over 150,000 clones, about four fifths seen once, with less than 15% in the top ten. The chain uses TRBV5-5 and TRBJ1-1, with D tentatively TRBD1 (6 bases). Sequencing was done on a sample of PBMCs. The source is a woman aged 50 to 60 in good health and CMV-seronegative. CDR3 protein: CASSPGFGGAEAFF. In DNA form, the CDR3 reads TGTGCCAGCAGCCCAGGGTTTGGGGGCGCTGAAGCTTTCTTT.